The rows below give T cell receptor beta chains drawn from one sample of a study of blood T cell repertoires in COVID-19. The protocol was immunoSEQ multiplex PCR, while the TCRdb copy is restricted to in-frame clones and leaves out a portion. The table has some 50,000 clones, roughly 84% seen once; the top ten hold around 8%. The sequencing input was peripheral blood. The source is a human donor in a cohort sampled during active COVID-19. The CDR3 runs from the conserved cysteine through the conserved F or W. The order of the fields is clone size, D gene, V gene, J gene, CDR3 DNA, CDR3 protein. The D gene is left open where the match is weak. Clone size appears in some rows only: once, few, many, or a class for an expanded clone.

clone size: NA
D gene: NA
V gene: TRBV28
J gene: TRBJ2-5
CDR3 DNA: TGTGCCAGCAGTTTTTGGGCGGACTCTCAAGAGACCCAGTACTTC
CDR3 protein: CASSFWADSQETQYF

clone size: NA
D gene: TRBD1
V gene: TRBV7-2
J gene: TRBJ2-2
CDR3 DNA: TGTGCCAGCAGCCCAGACAGGGGGTTGGGGGAGCTGTTTTTT
CDR3 protein: CASSPDRGLGELFF

clone size: NA
D gene: TRBD2
V gene: TRBV7-9
J gene: TRBJ2-7
CDR3 DNA: TGTGCCAGCAGCCAACTAGCGGGAGGGCCGGACGAGCAGTACTTC
CDR3 protein: CASSQLAGGPDEQYF

clone size: NA
D gene: NA
V gene: TRBV7-2
J gene: TRBJ2-1
CDR3 DNA: TGTGCCAGCAGCTTAGATAGAGCGGCCTACAATGAGCAGTTCTTC
CDR3 protein: CASSLDRAAYNEQFF

clone size: NA
D gene: TRBD2
V gene: TRBV11-2
J gene: TRBJ2-2
CDR3 DNA: TGTGCCAGCAGCTCAGGACTAGCGGGATGGGAGTTGCGCACCGGGGAGCTGTTTTTT
CDR3 protein: CASSSGLAGWELRTGELFF

clone size: NA
D gene: TRBD1
V gene: TRBV11-2
J gene: TRBJ1-1
CDR3 DNA: TGTGCCAGCAGCTCGGGACAGTTGAACACTGAAGCTTTCTTT
CDR3 protein: CASSSGQLNTEAFF

clone size: NA
D gene: NA
V gene: TRBV19
J gene: TRBJ2-7
CDR3 DNA: TGTGCCAGTAGCTCCCAGAGGGGGGAGGGCGAGCAGTACTTC
CDR3 protein: CASSSQRGEGEQYF

clone size: NA
D gene: NA
V gene: TRBV19
J gene: TRBJ1-1
CDR3 DNA: TGTGCCAGTAGTCCCGGCAGAGGGACTGAAGCTTTCTTT
CDR3 protein: CASSPGRGTEAFF

clone size: NA
D gene: NA
V gene: TRBV10-2
J gene: TRBJ1-5
CDR3 DNA: TGCGCCAGCAGTGACCAGGGTGAGGATCAGCCCCAGCATTTT
CDR3 protein: CASSDQGEDQPQHF

clone size: NA
D gene: NA
V gene: TRBV5-4
J gene: TRBJ1-6
CDR3 DNA: TGTGCCAGCAGCTCGGGACAACAACATTCACCCCTCCACTTT
CDR3 protein: CASSSGQQHSPLHF

clone size: NA
D gene: NA
V gene: TRBV11-3
J gene: TRBJ2-7
CDR3 DNA: TGTGCCAGCAGCTTCGCCTCGGGCGAGCAGTACTTC
CDR3 protein: CASSFASGEQYF

clone size: NA
D gene: NA
V gene: TRBV4-2
J gene: TRBJ2-7
CDR3 DNA: TGTGCCAGCAGAGGACTTTCCTACGAGCAGTACTTC
CDR3 protein: CASRGLSYEQYF

clone size: few
D gene: NA
V gene: TRBV5-1
J gene: TRBJ1-1
CDR3 DNA: TGCGCCAGCAGCCTTGCTGGGAGGACTGAAGCTTTCTTT
CDR3 protein: CASSLAGRTEAFF

clone size: NA
D gene: TRBD2
V gene: TRBV11-3
J gene: TRBJ2-5
CDR3 DNA: TGTGCCAGCAGCTTAAGGAGCGGGAGGGCCAAAGAGACCCAGTACTTC
CDR3 protein: CASSLRSGRAKETQYF

clone size: NA
D gene: TRBD1
V gene: TRBV5-4
J gene: TRBJ1-4
CDR3 DNA: TGTGCCAGCAGCACCAACCGGGACAGAACTAATGAAAAACTGTTTTTT
CDR3 protein: CASSTNRDRTNEKLFF

clone size: NA
D gene: TRBD1
V gene: TRBV6-5
J gene: TRBJ2-2
CDR3 DNA: TGTGCCAGCAGATCGGGACAGGGGATCGGGGAGCTGTTTTTT
CDR3 protein: CASRSGQGIGELFF

clone size: NA
D gene: TRBD1
V gene: TRBV27
J gene: TRBJ1-5
CDR3 DNA: TGTGCCAGCAGTTTATACAGGGGGCTTCAGCCCCAGCATTTT
CDR3 protein: CASSLYRGLQPQHF

clone size: NA
D gene: NA
V gene: TRBV9
J gene: TRBJ2-3
CDR3 DNA: TGTGCCAGCAGCGTAGTCTCTTCCGAGGGTACGCAGTATTTT
CDR3 protein: CASSVVSSEGTQYF

clone size: NA
D gene: TRBD1
V gene: TRBV10-3
J gene: TRBJ2-7
CDR3 DNA: TGTGCCATCTCGGTTGGGCAGGGGGCTTACGAGCAGTACTTC
CDR3 protein: CAISVGQGAYEQYF

clone size: NA
D gene: NA
V gene: TRBV7-2
J gene: TRBJ1-4
CDR3 DNA: TGTGCCAGCAGCTTAGTGGCAGGGGAAGTGGAAAAACTGTTTTTT
CDR3 protein: CASSLVAGEVEKLFF

clone size: NA
D gene: NA
V gene: TRBV14
J gene: TRBJ1-6
CDR3 DNA: TGTGCCAGCAGCCAAGTCCAAACAGGGTACCGAGGATCACCCCTCCACTTT
CDR3 protein: CASSQVQTGYRGSPLHF

clone size: NA
D gene: TRBD2
V gene: TRBV19
J gene: TRBJ2-3
CDR3 DNA: TGTGCCAGTAGTCTCCTAGCGGGAGTGGCAGATACGCAGTATTTT
CDR3 protein: CASSLLAGVADTQYF

clone size: few
D gene: NA
V gene: TRBV5-4
J gene: TRBJ2-7
CDR3 DNA: TGTGCCAGCAGCCCGGGGAGCTCCTACGAGCAGTACTTC
CDR3 protein: CASSPGSSYEQYF

clone size: NA
D gene: NA
V gene: TRBV19
J gene: TRBJ2-4
CDR3 DNA: TGTGCCAGTAGCCCTAGGATAGCCAAAAACATTCAGTACTTC
CDR3 protein: CASSPRIAKNIQYF

clone size: NA
D gene: TRBD1
V gene: TRBV15
J gene: TRBJ2-5
CDR3 DNA: TGTGCCACCAGCAGAGATCTGGGGACAGGGCAAGAGACCCAGTACTTC
CDR3 protein: CATSRDLGTGQETQYF

clone size: few
D gene: NA
V gene: TRBV28
J gene: TRBJ1-1
CDR3 DNA: TGTGCCAGCAGTTCTCAGATCAGGCAGGGAAGTGAATTGAGCACTGAAGCTTTCTTT
CDR3 protein: CASSSQIRQGSELSTEAFF

clone size: NA
D gene: TRBD1
V gene: TRBV7-2
J gene: TRBJ1-5
CDR3 DNA: TGTGCCAGCACCCTGGGGGGACAGAATAATCAGCCCCAGCATTTT
CDR3 protein: CASTLGGQNNQPQHF

clone size: NA
D gene: NA
V gene: TRBV7-2
J gene: TRBJ2-2
CDR3 DNA: TGTGCCAGCAGCCCAGATGGGGCAGCGAACACCGGGGAGCTGTTTTTT
CDR3 protein: CASSPDGAANTGELFF

clone size: NA
D gene: TRBD2
V gene: TRBV3-1/TRBV3-2
J gene: TRBJ2-7
CDR3 DNA: TGTGCCAGCAGCCAAGATCTTGGAACTAGCGGGAGCGACGAGCAGTACTTC
CDR3 protein: CASSQDLGTSGSDEQYF

clone size: NA
D gene: TRBD2
V gene: TRBV19
J gene: TRBJ2-3
CDR3 DNA: TGTGCCAGTAGTGACGGGAGGGCGACGGATACGCAGTATTTT
CDR3 protein: CASSDGRATDTQYF

clone size: NA
D gene: NA
V gene: TRBV19
J gene: TRBJ1-2
CDR3 DNA: TGTGCCAGTAGTTTCCAGGGCCCCAACTATGGCTACACCTTC
CDR3 protein: CASSFQGPNYGYTF

clone size: once
D gene: NA
V gene: TRBV9
J gene: TRBJ1-2
CDR3 DNA: TGTGCCAGCAGCGTTAACAGGGAAGAGACTGGCTACACCTTC
CDR3 protein: CASSVNREETGYTF

clone size: NA
D gene: TRBD1
V gene: TRBV28
J gene: TRBJ1-5
CDR3 DNA: TGTGCCAGCAATCTTCCGGGACAGGGGGCGGTCGGACAGCCCCAGCATTTT
CDR3 protein: CASNLPGQGAVGQPQHF

clone size: NA
D gene: NA
V gene: TRBV24-1
J gene: TRBJ2-5
CDR3 DNA: TGTGCCACCAGTGATATTGGCTGGACAGACCGGTTGGCCCAGTACTTC
CDR3 protein: CATSDIGWTDRLAQYF

clone size: NA
D gene: NA
V gene: TRBV21-1
J gene: TRBJ2-5
CDR3 DNA: TGTGCCAGCAGCAAAGTGCTAGCACTAAAGCGCGGGACCCAGTACTTC
CDR3 protein: CASSKVLALKRGTQYF